This T cell receptor (beta chain) was identified during a study of blood T cell repertoires in COVID-19. Study-wide background: PBMCs, B-cell-depleted T cells, or T cells were the source of the cDNA or gDNA that made up the material.

Original methodology: Estimation of nucleated cell counts relied on the amplification of reference gene primers. TCRdb keeps only in-frame clones here, not all; method: immunoSEQ multiplex PCR. D and trimming come from the DNA, and the V and J calls and clone size come from that table. The data contain 190,000 or so clones, roughly 89% of them singletons. The CDR3 is made up of 15 amino acids. Per germline, CDR1 LGHNA and CDR2 YNFKEQ. V shed 0 bases and J shed 7 bases, with 13 bases lying between them. This receptor was obtained from a man aged 50 to 60 with acute or convalescent COVID-19. What was sequenced was peripheral blood. The J gene is TRBJ2-1, the V gene TRBV4-2, with D maybe TRBD1 (6 bases). The CDR3 spells CASSQEGHRSNEQFF. DNA for the CDR3: TGTGCCAGCAGCCAAGAGGGACACAGATCTAATGAGCAGTTCTTC.